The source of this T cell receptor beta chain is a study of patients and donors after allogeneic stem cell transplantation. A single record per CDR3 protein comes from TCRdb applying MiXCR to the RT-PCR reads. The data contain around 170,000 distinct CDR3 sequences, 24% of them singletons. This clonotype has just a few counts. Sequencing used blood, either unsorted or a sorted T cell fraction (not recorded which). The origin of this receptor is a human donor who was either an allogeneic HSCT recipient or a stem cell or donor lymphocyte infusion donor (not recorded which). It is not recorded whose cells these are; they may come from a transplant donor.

In DNA form, the CDR3 reads TGTGCCAGCAGTGCCGCTAGCGGGAGGACCAATGAGCAGTTCTTC. Its protein is CASSAASGRTNEQFF. The chain combines TRBV12-3 or TRBV12-4 with TRBJ2-1; the match to TRBD2 covers 11 bases. This CDR3 has 15 residues. J lost 6 bases, V lost 5 bases, and 6 bases had no gene match.